This entry describes one TCR beta chain. V was clipped by 4 bases and J by 7 bases; unmatched bases: 2. The CDR3 contains 14 residues. CDR1 and CDR2 (germline): SGHNT, YYREEE (reference sequence). This table comes from immunoSEQ multiplex PCR, and its TCRdb copy is limited to in-frame clones, with some not included. The table shows some 45,000 clones, with 91% occurring only once. The data belong to a study of graft-versus-host responses after intestinal transplantation. Overall study context: Isolated intestinal, liver-intestinal, or multivisceral transplants had been given to the recipients.

Material: PBMCs, obtained 524 days after transplant. The V and J genes are TRBV5-4 and TRBJ2-1; TRBD2 agrees at 13 bases. The clonotype was recovered from a human patient who received an intestinal transplant, so some T cells may come from the graft donor. The DNA for the CDR3 is TGTGCCAGCAGCCAGACTAGCGGGAGGAATGAGCAGTTCTTC. Protein sequence: CASSQTSGRNEQFF.